The 29 T cell receptor beta chains below come from one sample, sequenced in a study of blood T cell repertoires in COVID-19. The table came from immunoSEQ multiplex PCR; TCRdb's copy has only in-frame clones and leaves some out. The sample holds approximately 400,000 clones, 88% seen once. The specimen sequenced was PBMCs or T cells enriched from blood (not recorded which). These receptors came from a woman between 18 and 29 years old who had recovered from COVID-19.

This clone was observed a single time. The CDR3 coding sequence is TGTGCCAGCATCGACCCGGGGACAGGGGAAAGCGGCTATGGCTACACCTTC. The encoded protein is CASIDPGTGESGYGYTF. The rearrangement links TRBV2 to TRBJ1-2, with TRBD1 matching 10 bases. Germline lookup yields CDR1 SNHLY and CDR2 FYNNEI. The trim removed 7 bases at V and 4 bases at J, leaving 15 bases unmatched. The CDR3 contains 17 residues.

The V gene is TRBV9, the J gene TRBJ1-2; D is unresolved. The V and J ends lost 6 bases and 3 bases respectively, with 18 bases between them. The germline gives CDR1 SGDLS, CDR2 YYNGEE. CDR3 length equals 15 residues. The CDR3 loop reads CASTPGWRTDYGYTF. CDR3 sequence (DNA): TGTGCCAGCACCCCGGGCTGGAGGACGGACTATGGCTACACCTTC.

The chain is built from TRBV13 and TRBJ1-4, with 7 bases lining up with TRBD1. After removal of 5 bases from V and 0 bases from J, the junction contained 15 bases not matched to a gene. The CDR3 has 19 residues. CDR1 and CDR2 (germline): PRHDT, FYEKMQ (reference sequence). CDR3 in amino acids: CASSLRAGTDDATNEKLFF. For the CDR3, the DNA is TGTGCCAGCAGCCTTAGAGCCGGGACAGATGATGCAACTAATGAAAAACTGTTTTTT.

This clone has only one observation. J is TRBJ2-1 and V is TRBV7-6; D perhaps matches TRBD2 (5 bases). The V end was cut by 3 bases, the J end by 6 bases, with 9 bases between. From germline, CDR1 is SGHVS and CDR2 FNYEAQ. CDR3 size: 13 residues. The CDR3 is CASSLRVGNEQFF. CDR3 nucleotides: TGTGCCAGCAGCTTGAGGGTGGGCAATGAGCAGTTCTTC.

The chain links TRBV28 to TRBJ1-3, with no clear D. V was shortened by 6 bases and J by 0 bases, with 24 bases between the two germline ends. Per the germline V gene, CDR1 is MDHEN and CDR2 is SYDVKM. The CDR3 runs 19 residues. This CDR3 is CASSAAISGSRISGNTIYF. The CDR3 DNA reads as TGTGCCAGCAGCGCAGCTATCTCCGGTTCGAGGATCTCTGGAAACACCATATATTTT. The full variable domain, with the rest looked up from reference TRBV28 and TRBJ1-3, is DVKVTQSSRYLVKRTGEKVFLECVQDMDHENMFWYRQDPGLGLRLIYFSYDVKMKEKGDIPEGYSVSREKKERFSLILESASTNQTSMYLCASSAAISGSRISGNTIYFGEGSWLTVV.

The genes are TRBV14 and TRBJ2-7, with TRBD2 as a possible D gene (6 bases). Trimming took off 4 bases at V and 0 bases at J, with 7 bases between the two ends. The germline V gene encodes CDR1 SGHDN and CDR2 FVKESK. CDR3 size: 13 residues. CDR3 DNA sequence: TGTGCCAGCAGCCGCGGGACCTCCTACGAGCAGTACTTC. Its translation is CASSRGTSYEQYF.

J is TRBJ2-2 and V is TRBV3-1 (or the pseudogene TRBV3-2); the match to TRBD2 covers 9 bases. The CDR3 runs to 16 residues. V lost 4 bases and J lost 7; bases outside the gene matches: 10. The germline CDR1 and CDR2 sequences are LGHDT and YNNKEL (reference sequence). The CDR3 is CASSPGIAGALGELFF. The CDR3, as DNA: TGTGCCAGCAGCCCCGGAATAGCGGGGGCCCTCGGGGAGCTGTTTTTT.

As for this clone: Its ends do not fully match the called genes, so a read error is possible. The chain has TRBV7-7 and TRBJ2-2; possibly TRBD2 for D (6 bases). The CDR3 is 15 amino acids. Germline CDR1 SSHAT, CDR2 FNYEAQ (reference sequence). This CDR3 is CASSPTSGRTGELFF. CDR3 in DNA: TGTGCTAGCAGCCCCACCAGTGGGAGGACCGGGGAGCTGTTTTTT.

Only a few counts were recorded for this clone. V is TRBV7-2 and J is TRBJ1-1; the match to TRBD1 covers 11 bases. CDR1 and CDR2 (germline): SGHTA, FQGNSA. The CDR3 extends over 14 amino acids. Unmatched junction bases numbered 11, after V lost 6 bases and J lost 11 bases. CDR3 sequence: CASSSTGQGAWAFF. CDR3 nucleotide sequence: TGTGCCAGCAGTTCGACCGGACAGGGGGCGTGGGCTTTCTTT.

V and J are TRBV9 and TRBJ2-7; D is undetermined. There are 13 residues in the CDR3. Germline V gives CDR1 SGDLS, CDR2 YYNGEE. The V end lost 2 bases, the J end lost 3 bases, and 9 bases lay between the germline ends. The CDR3 DNA follows: TGTGCCAGCAGCGTCTGGCCTGGCTACGAGCAGTACTTC. Amino acids: CASSVWPGYEQYF.

This rearrangement joins TRBV19 to TRBJ1-5; 8 bases agree with TRBD1. CDR3 length: 15 amino acids. Germline CDR1 reads LNHDA; CDR2 reads SQIVND (reference sequence). J was trimmed by 1 base and V by 5 bases; bases with no gene match: 4. The chain's CDR3 is CASSQGAVSNQPQHF. In nucleotides, the CDR3 is TGTGCCAGTAGTCAGGGGGCAGTGAGCAATCAGCCCCAGCATTTT.

This CDR3 is CASSFGGGNTIYF. CDR3 DNA: TGTGCCAGCAGTTTCGGGGGAGGAAACACCATATATTTT. The gene calls are TRBV12-3 or TRBV12-4 and TRBJ1-3; possibly TRBD1 for D (5 bases). V lost 3 bases and J 4 bases, leaving 7 bases between the germline ends. There are 13 residues in the CDR3.

This chain links TRBV5-6 with TRBJ2-1; 11 nucleotides line up with TRBD2. Trimming removed 4 bases from V and 5 bases from J; junction bases left unmatched: 11. The CDR3 has 17 residues. Germline CDR1 SGHDT, CDR2 YYEEEE. The DNA for the CDR3 is TGTGCCAGCAGCACATCCCTAGCGGGGGGAGAAGACAATGAGCAGTTCTTC. As protein: CASSTSLAGGEDNEQFF.

This chain uses TRBV28 with TRBJ2-7; 7 bases agree with TRBD1. The germline CDR1 and CDR2 sequences are MDHEN and SYDVKM. The CDR3 has 15 amino acids. Unmatched junction bases numbered 10, after V lost 5 bases and J lost 3 bases. DNA for the CDR3: TGTGCCAGCAGTCCCAGACAGGGAGTGTTCTACGAGCAGTACTTC. It specifies CASSPRQGVFYEQYF.

This rearrangement joins TRBV15 to TRBJ1-1; the D is unclear. The CDR3 covers 15 residues. Germline CDR1 reads LNHNV; CDR2 reads YYDKDF (reference sequence). V lost 1 base, J lost 0 bases, and 9 bases lay in between. CDR3 residues: CATSRASVMNTEAFF. CDR3 nucleotides: TGTGCCACCAGCAGAGCGTCAGTAATGAACACTGAAGCTTTCTTT.

The J gene is TRBJ2-7, the V gene TRBV12-1; TRBD1, the table's D call, lacks a check against the DNA. TRBV12-1 is a documented pseudogene. CDR3 size: 14 residues. CDR3 nucleotides: TGTGCCAGCAGCTCCAGACAGGGGGCCCACGAGCAGTACTTC. Residues: CASSSRQGAHEQYF.

V is TRBV2 and J is TRBJ2-5, with 7 nucleotides matching TRBD2. V lost 2 bases and J lost 4; bases outside the gene matches: 10. The germline V gene encodes CDR1 SNHLY and CDR2 FYNNEI. CDR3 length: 16 residues. In DNA form, the CDR3 reads TGTGCCAGCAGTGAATTTCTCGCGGGGGAAGGAGAGACCCAGTACTTC. Its protein product is CASSEFLAGEGETQYF. Variable domain in full (rest from reference TRBV2 and TRBJ2-5): EPEVTQTPSHQVTQMGQEVILRCVPISNHLYFYWYRQILGQKVEFLVSFYNNEISEKSEIFDDQFSVERPDGSNFTLKIRSTKLEDSAMYFCASSEFLAGEGETQYFGPGTRLLVL.

This chain's CDR3 is CASSLLNNSPLHF. The CDR3 bases are TGTGCCAGCAGCTTACTAAATAATTCACCCCTCCACTTT. This rearrangement joins TRBV7-9 to TRBJ1-6; no clear D. Deletions cut 2 bases from V and 5 bases from J, with 4 bases between. This CDR3 spans 13 amino acids. Germline V gene sequence: CDR1 SEHNR, CDR2 FQNEAQ (reference sequence).

This rearrangement joins TRBV15 to TRBJ2-1; 8 nucleotides match TRBD1. The V gene's germline CDR1 is LNHNV and CDR2 YYDKDF (reference sequence). The V and J ends lost 1 base and 5 bases, in that order; junction bases with no gene match: 7. CDR3 length: 16 amino acids. The CDR3 region has the DNA TGTGCCACCAGCAGAGGAGACAGGGGAACTGACAATGAGCAGTTCTTC. This encodes CATSRGDRGTDNEQFF.

The chain uses TRBV11-3 and TRBJ2-7, with 7 bases that match TRBD1. CDR1 is SGHNT, CDR2 YENEEA, per germline. The V and J ends lost 5 bases and 3 bases, in that order; junction bases with no gene match: 4. There are 13 residues in the CDR3. DNA for the CDR3: TGTGCCAGCAGCGACAGGGCTAGCTACGAGCAGTACTTC. As protein: CASSDRASYEQYF.

The genes are TRBV30 and TRBJ1-6; possibly TRBD1 for D (5 bases). Germline CDR1 is GTSNPN and CDR2 is SVGIG (reference sequence). This CDR3 region has 17 residues. The germline V and J ends were trimmed by 1 base and 0 bases, with 13 bases remaining between them. This CDR3 reads CAWSGTLLSSYNSPLHF. The DNA for the CDR3 is TGTGCCTGGAGTGGGACACTCTTAAGCTCCTATAATTCACCCCTCCACTTT.

V gene TRBV2 combines with J gene TRBJ2-2; 8 nucleotides align to TRBD1. Germline V gene lookup returns CDR1 SNHLY and CDR2 FYNNEI. V dropped 6 bases and J dropped 4; count of bases not matched to a gene: 4. The CDR3 is 14 amino acids. CDR3 nucleotides: TGTGCCAGCAGCGCTGGACAGGGCACCGGGGAGCTGTTTTTT. Protein product: CASSAGQGTGELFF.

The chain couples TRBV11-2 to TRBJ2-3; tentatively, D is TRBD2 (6 bases). Deletions cut 4 bases from V and 2 bases from J, with 13 bases between. The CDR3 has 15 amino acids. Germline values: CDR1 SGHAT, CDR2 FQNNGV. The CDR3 loop reads CASSSRDSYTDTQYF. Here the CDR3 DNA reads TGTGCCAGCAGCTCCCGGGACTCCTACACAGATACGCAGTATTTT. The complete variable domain, with remaining parts taken from reference TRBV11-2 and TRBJ2-3, reads EAGVAQSPRYKIIEKRQSVAFWCNPISGHATLYWYQQILGQGPKLLIQFQNNGVVDDSQLPKDRFSAERLKGVDSTLKIQPAKLEDSAVYLCASSSRDSYTDTQYFGPGTRLTVL.

The CDR3 DNA reads as TGCGCCAGCAGCCAAGACAGCTACGAGCAGTACTTC. It yields the protein CASSQDSYEQYF. J is TRBJ2-7 and V is TRBV4-1; D uncertain. Germline V gene data show CDR1 as MGHRA and CDR2 as YSYEKL. The CDR3 length is 12 residues. Trimming left V 0 bases short and J 3 bases short, with 3 bases between.

The chain has TRBV7-9 and TRBJ1-4, with TRBD1 matching over 10 bases. The germline CDR1 and CDR2 sequences are SEHNR and FQNEAQ (reference sequence). This CDR3 has 15 residues. Losses at the gene ends were 4 bases for V and 7 bases for J; bases not matched to a gene: 6. The CDR3: CASSSDRGLGEKLFF. DNA of the CDR3: TGTGCCAGCAGCTCAGACAGGGGGCTTGGTGAAAAACTGTTTTTT.

The sample holds one count of this clone. This chain links TRBV27 with TRBJ2-7, with TRBD1 matching over 7 bases. V lost 6 bases to trimming and J lost 2 bases; unmatched junction nucleotides: 10. Germline-derived CDR1 and CDR2 are MNHEY and SMNVEV (reference sequence). The CDR3 covers 15 residues. CDR3 nucleotide sequence: TGTGCCAGCAGCCCCGCGTCAGGGGGACCCTACGAGCAGTACTTC. Its protein product is CASSPASGGPYEQYF.

The rearrangement uses TRBV30 and TRBJ1-2, with D perhaps matching TRBD1 (5 bases). This CDR3 is built from 11 residues. Per the germline V gene, CDR1 is GTSNPN and CDR2 is SVGIG (reference sequence). V was shortened by 5 bases and J by 8 bases, with 12 bases between the two germline ends. The CDR3 is CAWAQDQGYTF. CDR3 DNA: TGTGCCTGGGCACAGGATCAAGGCTACACCTTC.

The genes are TRBV13 and TRBJ1-3; 7 nucleotides agree with TRBD1. Germline lookup yields CDR1 PRHDT and CDR2 FYEKMQ (reference sequence). Trimming took 4 bases from V and 3 from J; bases not matched to a gene: 6. The CDR3 is made up of 15 amino acids. The CDR3 spells CASSCWTGLGNTIYF. CDR3 sequence (DNA): TGTGCCAGCAGCTGCTGGACAGGACTTGGAAACACCATATATTTT.

The chain has TRBV12-3 or TRBV12-4 and TRBJ2-7; D is unresolved. The CDR3 spans 12 residues. Trimming took off 2 bases at V and 4 bases at J, with 6 bases between the two ends. The CDR3 here is CASSLTGYEQYF. The CDR3 coding sequence is TGTGCCAGCAGTTTAACCGGGTACGAGCAGTACTTC.